These T cell receptor beta chains were read from a single sample in a study of prognosis after radiotherapy for stage I lung cancer. One entry per CDR3 protein, called by TCRdb with MiXCR from the multiplex PCR reads. In the table there are roughly 23,000 distinct CDR3 sequences, around 40% of which are singletons. The sample consisted of PBMCs, taken before or after stereotactic body radiation therapy (not recorded which). The receptors were sampled from a donor aged 50 or older with non-small cell lung cancer. CDR3s include the opening cysteine and the closing phenylalanine or tryptophan. The D gene is left open where the match is weak. The size of a clone is reported for some rows only, either as once, few or many, or as a class for expanded clones.

v_gene	j_gene	d_gene	abundance	CDR3aa	CDR3nt
TRBV11-3	TRBJ2-1	TRBD2	once	CASSLKGLAGGREQFF	TGTGCCAGCAGCCTAAAGGGACTAGCGGGAGGTCGAGAGCAGTTCTTC
TRBV19	TRBJ2-7	.	.	CASSIGIHPGYEQYF	TGTGCCAGTAGTATCGGGATTCACCCCGGCTACGAGCAGTACTTC
TRBV6-1	TRBJ1-2	.	many	CASRANYGYTF	TGTGCCAGTAGAGCTAACTATGGCTACACCTTC
TRBV11-2	TRBJ1-5	.	.	CASSHIGGSSDTQHF	TGTGCCAGCAGCCATATCGGCGGGAGCTCAGATACGCAGCATTTT
TRBV29-1	TRBJ1-1	.	many	CSVERREAFF	TGCAGCGTTGAGAGGCGAGAAGCTTTCTTT
TRBV4-2	TRBJ2-5	TRBD2	many	CASSQLLAGQETQYF	TGTGCCAGCAGCCAATTGCTAGCGGGGCAAGAGACCCAGTACTTC
TRBV30	TRBJ1-5	TRBD1	.	CAWSGQENQPQHF	TGTGCCTGGAGCGGACAGGAAAATCAGCCCCAGCATTTT
TRBV24-1	TRBJ2-7	TRBD1	many	CATSDPGTGGDEQYF	TGTGCCACCAGTGATCCCGGGACAGGGGGCGACGAGCAGTACTTC
TRBV12-3/TRBV12-4	TRBJ1-5	.	many	CASSLEQAGNQPQHF	TGTGCCAGCAGTTTAGAACAGGCGGGCAATCAGCCCCAGCATTTT
TRBV5-1	TRBJ2-3	TRBD1	.	CASIQWPRQGDTQYF	TGCGCCAGCATCCAGTGGCCGAGACAGGGAGATACGCAGTATTTT
TRBV12-5	TRBJ2-2	TRBD2	.	CASGIGNSGTANTGELFF	TGTGCTAGTGGTATCGGGAATAGCGGGACCGCGAACACCGGGGAGCTGTTTTTT
TRBV27	TRBJ1-5	.	medium-sized	CASSLYGPQGNQPQHF	TGTGCCAGCAGTTTATATGGCCCCCAGGGCAATCAGCCCCAGCATTTT
TRBV6-8	TRBJ2-3	TRBD2	many	CASSYSLLAGGPTDTQYF	TGTGCCAGCAGTTACTCATTACTAGCGGGAGGACCCACAGATACGCAGTATTTT
TRBV29-1	TRBJ1-1	.	.	CSGAWGASTTEAFF	TGCAGCGGGGCTTGGGGAGCGAGCACCACTGAAGCTTTCTTT
TRBV19	TRBJ2-1	TRBD2	many	CASSQTSGSRKFF	TGTGCCAGTAGTCAGACTAGCGGGAGCCGAAAGTTCTTC
TRBV4-1	TRBJ1-1	.	many	CASSQDGVGGPNTEAFF	TGCGCCAGCAGCCAAGATGGGGTTGGGGGACCGAACACTGAAGCTTTCTTT
TRBV7-2	TRBJ1-2	.	many	CASSTGGAYGYTF	TGTGCCAGCAGCACGGGGGGCGCATACGGCTACACCTTC
TRBV2	TRBJ1-1	TRBD1	many	CANRGGPNTEAFF	TGTGCCAATAGAGGGGGCCCTAACACTGAAGCTTTCTTT
TRBV7-2	TRBJ2-6	.	.	CASSLQPSSGANVLTF	TGTGCCAGCAGCTTACAACCCTCCTCTGGGGCCAACGTCCTGACTTTC
TRBV11-2	TRBJ1-3	.	.	CASGETGLFSGNTIYF	TGTGCCAGCGGGGAGACGGGCCTCTTCTCTGGAAACACCATATATTTT
TRBV7-9	TRBJ2-1	.	medium-sized	CASSLERSSRNEQFF	TGTGCCAGCAGCTTAGAGCGCTCATCTAGGAATGAGCAGTTCTTC
TRBV19	TRBJ1-2	TRBD1	.	CASIPNRGRIYGYTF	TGTGCCAGTATCCCGAACAGGGGGCGAATCTATGGCTACACCTTC
TRBV30	TRBJ2-1	TRBD2	many	CAWSVYPGGLDEQFF	TGTGCCTGGAGTGTATATCCGGGAGGTTTGGATGAGCAGTTCTTC
TRBV19	TRBJ1-4	TRBD1	few	CASEPNPGQWGKLFF	TGTGCCAGTGAACCCAACCCGGGACAGTGGGGAAAACTGTTTTTT
TRBV5-1	TRBJ2-7	TRBD1	.	CASSPNAGTGSYEQYF	TGCGCCAGCAGCCCAAACGCCGGGACAGGCTCCTACGAGCAGTACTTC
TRBV20-1	TRBJ2-1	TRBD2	many	CSGASGRHYNEQFF	TGCAGTGGCGCTAGCGGGAGACACTACAATGAGCAGTTCTTC
TRBV12-3/TRBV12-4	TRBJ1-3	.	once	CASSLKFPGTIYF	TGTGCCAGCAGTTTAAAGTTTCCTGGCACCATATATTTT
TRBV11-3	TRBJ1-2	.	many	CASSLVPNYGYTF	TGTGCCAGCAGCTTAGTACCGAACTATGGCTACACCTTC
TRBV12-3/TRBV12-4	TRBJ2-3	TRBD1	.	CASSWTGEPTDTQYF	TGTGCCAGCAGTTGGACAGGGGAGCCCACAGATACGCAGTATTTT
TRBV7-2	TRBJ2-1	TRBD2	many	CASSLQREGNEQFF	TGTGCCAGCAGCTTACAACGGGAGGGCAATGAGCAGTTCTTC
TRBV28	TRBJ2-5	TRBD1	.	CDSSYVGDRGRRTKYF	TGTGACAGCAGTTACGTCGGGGACAGGGGCCGCAGGACCAAGTACTTC
TRBV5-4	TRBJ2-1	TRBD1	many	CASSSSGTANEQFF	TGTGCCAGCAGCTCCTCCGGGACAGCCAATGAGCAGTTCTTC
TRBV19	TRBJ1-5	.	.	CASRPGAGPTQPQHF	TGTGCCAGTAGACCGGGGGCAGGGCCCACTCAGCCCCAGCATTTT
TRBV6-1	TRBJ1-3	TRBD1	.	CASSEKSPFGTGDSDTIYF	TGTGCCAGCAGTGAAAAGAGCCCGTTCGGGACAGGGGATTCAGACACCATATATTTT
TRBV24-1	TRBJ1-1	.	.	CATSDSMNTEAFF	TGTGCCACCAGTGACTCGATGAACACTGAAGCTTTCTTT
TRBV20-1	TRBJ2-1	.	once	CSASMVVSSYNEQFF	TGCAGTGCTAGTATGGTCGTGAGCTCCTACAATGAGCAGTTCTTC
TRBV2	TRBJ2-3	TRBD2	.	CASSDSGRDSVSTDTQYF	TGTGCCAGCAGTGACAGTGGGAGGGACTCCGTTAGCACAGATACGCAGTATTTT
TRBV6-5	TRBJ2-2	TRBD2	many	CASSYSAGGLTGELFF	TGTGCCAGCAGTTACTCGGCGGGAGGATTGACCGGGGAGCTGTTTTTT
TRBV4-1	TRBJ2-1	TRBD1	many	CASSHPRGQLYNEQFF	TGCGCCAGCAGCCATCCCCGGGGACAGCTATACAATGAGCAGTTCTTC
TRBV12-3/TRBV12-4	TRBJ2-2	.	.	CTSSLAVHNTGELFF	TGTACCAGCAGTTTAGCGGTCCACAACACCGGGGAGCTGTTTTTT
TRBV11-2	TRBJ2-3	.	few	CSSSPRTSKADTQYF	TGTTCCAGCAGCCCCCGTACTAGCAAGGCAGATACGCAGTATTTT
TRBV24-1	TRBJ2-7	.	many	CALVSPGTYEQYF	TGTGCCCTAGTCTCGCCCGGAACCTACGAGCAGTACTTC
TRBV6-1	TRBJ1-5	.	.	CASRPQGYSNQPQHF	TGTGCCAGCAGACCACAGGGTTATAGCAATCAGCCCCAGCATTTT
TRBV6-9	TRBJ1-5	.	many	CASSSTGGREEPQHF	TGTGCCAGCAGTTCCACTGGGGGGCGGGAAGAGCCCCAGCATTTT